These T cell receptor beta chains were read from a single sample in a study of T cell repertoires in cytomegalovirus infection. TCRdb fed the reads into MiXCR, producing one record per CDR3 protein. This table has roughly 600,000 distinct CDR3 sequences, about 24% appearing once. The sequencing input was CD8+ T cells from PBMCs. These receptors were obtained from a human donor in good health (CMV status not recorded). Some clones in this sample may be carry-over from other donors' samples. Both conserved end residues are part of each CDR3. The order of the fields is J gene, clone size, D gene, V gene, CDR3 DNA, CDR3 protein. The D gene is left open where the match is weak. Only part of the rows carry a size: once, few, many, or a class if the clone is expanded.

j_call: TRBJ2-5; clone_size: few; d_call: -; v_call: TRBV12-3/TRBV12-4; cdr3_nt: TGTGCCAGCAGCCCATTTGGGGGAAGCTTAGAGACCCAGTACTTC; cdr3_aa: CASSPFGGSLETQYF
j_call: TRBJ2-1; clone_size: few; d_call: TRBD2; v_call: TRBV6-1; cdr3_nt: TGTGCCAGCAGTGAAGCCCCGGGGCCCTGGGAGGGCAATGAGCAGTTCTTC; cdr3_aa: CASSEAPGPWEGNEQFF
j_call: TRBJ1-1; clone_size: -; d_call: -; v_call: TRBV4-1; cdr3_nt: TGCGCCAGCAGCCAAGAGCCGGGGACTGAAGCTTTCTTT; cdr3_aa: CASSQEPGTEAFF
j_call: TRBJ2-2; clone_size: few; d_call: TRBD2; v_call: TRBV7-8; cdr3_nt: TGTGCCAGCAGCTTGGAGCGGGGGGGCCGAGTTCCCGGGGAGCTGTTTTTT; cdr3_aa: CASSLERGGRVPGELFF
j_call: TRBJ2-5; clone_size: -; d_call: -; v_call: TRBV10-2; cdr3_nt: TGCGCCAGCATCAGGCCGGGGAGCCAAGAGACCCAGTACTTC; cdr3_aa: CASIRPGSQETQYF
j_call: TRBJ1-5; clone_size: few; d_call: TRBD1; v_call: TRBV6-2/TRBV6-3; cdr3_nt: TGTGCCAGCAGCTGGGACAGCATCAATCAGCCCCAGCATTTT; cdr3_aa: CASSWDSINQPQHF
j_call: TRBJ1-1; clone_size: -; d_call: -; v_call: TRBV20-1; cdr3_nt: TGCAGTGCCCGGGGGGGCGGTTTCAACACTGTAGCTTTCTTT; cdr3_aa: CSARGGGFNTVAFF
j_call: TRBJ2-5; clone_size: few; d_call: TRBD2; v_call: TRBV7-8; cdr3_nt: TGTGCCAGCAGAGGTAGCGGGGGGGTGGAGACCCAGTACTTC; cdr3_aa: CASRGSGGVETQYF
j_call: TRBJ2-7; clone_size: -; d_call: -; v_call: TRBV5-1; cdr3_nt: TGCGCCAGCAGCCCCATGGGACAAAGCTCCTACGAGCAGTACTTC; cdr3_aa: CASSPMGQSSYEQYF
j_call: TRBJ1-2; clone_size: few; d_call: TRBD1; v_call: TRBV20-1; cdr3_nt: TGCAGTGCTTGGACAGGGGGCGAGGATGGCTACACCTTC; cdr3_aa: CSAWTGGEDGYTF
j_call: TRBJ1-2; clone_size: few; d_call: -; v_call: TRBV6-6; cdr3_nt: TGTGCCAGCCTAGGCAGGGTCGACTATGGCTACACCTTC; cdr3_aa: CASLGRVDYGYTF
j_call: TRBJ1-3; clone_size: -; d_call: -; v_call: TRBV14; cdr3_nt: TGTGCCAGCAGCCAAGATTCAGGCTCTGGAAACACCATATATTTT; cdr3_aa: CASSQDSGSGNTIYF
j_call: TRBJ2-1; clone_size: few; d_call: -; v_call: TRBV2; cdr3_nt: TGTGCCAGCAGTGAAGCGCGGCAGGCCCCCTACAATGAGCAGTTCTTC; cdr3_aa: CASSEARQAPYNEQFF
j_call: TRBJ2-2; clone_size: few; d_call: -; v_call: TRBV7-2; cdr3_nt: TGTGCCAGCAGCTTAGCCGGTCCGGGGGTCGACACCGGGGAGCTGTTTTTT; cdr3_aa: CASSLAGPGVDTGELFF
j_call: TRBJ1-1; clone_size: many; d_call: -; v_call: TRBV7-9; cdr3_nt: TGTGCCAGCAGCCTCACACAGGGAAACACTGAAGCTTTCTTT; cdr3_aa: CASSLTQGNTEAFF
j_call: TRBJ2-3; clone_size: -; d_call: -; v_call: TRBV12-3/TRBV12-4; cdr3_nt: TGTGCCAGCAGCCCGACTAGTCGAGATACGCAGTATTTT; cdr3_aa: CASSPTSRDTQYF
j_call: TRBJ1-1; clone_size: few; d_call: -; v_call: TRBV29-1; cdr3_nt: TGCAGCGTTGAAGCTTGGATCCCTGAAGCTTTCTTT; cdr3_aa: CSVEAWIPEAFF
j_call: TRBJ2-4; clone_size: few; d_call: -; v_call: TRBV7-4; cdr3_nt: TGTGCCAGCAGCTTTTTCCAGGGCTTTCAGTACTTC; cdr3_aa: CASSFFQGFQYF
j_call: TRBJ2-1; clone_size: -; d_call: TRBD1; v_call: TRBV10-3; cdr3_nt: TGTGCCATCAGCACGGGACAGTCGGGGTACAATGAGCAGTTCTTC; cdr3_aa: CAISTGQSGYNEQFF
j_call: TRBJ2-5; clone_size: few; d_call: TRBD2; v_call: TRBV7-6; cdr3_nt: TGTGCCAGCAGTGAACTAGCGGAGCAAGAGACCCAGTACTTC; cdr3_aa: CASSELAEQETQYF
j_call: TRBJ1-2; clone_size: -; d_call: -; v_call: TRBV4-2; cdr3_nt: TGTGCCAGCAGCCAAGATCGGTATACTAACTATGGCTACACCTTC; cdr3_aa: CASSQDRYTNYGYTF
j_call: TRBJ2-2; clone_size: -; d_call: -; v_call: TRBV2; cdr3_nt: TGTGCCAGCATTTACAGGGAAGGGGAGCTGTTTTTT; cdr3_aa: CASIYREGELFF
j_call: TRBJ2-1; clone_size: -; d_call: -; v_call: TRBV28; cdr3_nt: TGTGCCAGCGGGTGGAGGGGTAATGAGCAGTTCTTC; cdr3_aa: CASGWRGNEQFF
j_call: TRBJ2-2; clone_size: few; d_call: -; v_call: TRBV7-8; cdr3_nt: TGTGCCAGCAGCTTAGCCGGGGCCATTCGAGAGAACACCGGGGAGCTGTTTTTT; cdr3_aa: CASSLAGAIRENTGELFF
j_call: TRBJ1-5; clone_size: -; d_call: -; v_call: TRBV7-2; cdr3_nt: TGTGCCAGCAGCTTAGAGGGCGTTATCCATCAGCCCCAGCATTTT; cdr3_aa: CASSLEGVIHQPQHF
j_call: TRBJ2-4; clone_size: -; d_call: -; v_call: TRBV24-1; cdr3_nt: TGTGCCACCAGTGATGGGACATTTAAAAACATTCAGTACTTC; cdr3_aa: CATSDGTFKNIQYF
j_call: TRBJ2-2; clone_size: many; d_call: -; v_call: TRBV6-5; cdr3_nt: TGTGCCAGCAGTTACTCGGATCGGCAGGGCGCCACCGGGGAGCTGTTTTTT; cdr3_aa: CASSYSDRQGATGELFF
j_call: TRBJ2-2; clone_size: -; d_call: TRBD2; v_call: TRBV29-1; cdr3_nt: TGCAGCGTTGAATTAGCGGGGGGGCCCGTCGGGGAGCTGTTTTTT; cdr3_aa: CSVELAGGPVGELFF